The rows below give T cell receptor beta chains drawn from one sample of a study of T cell changes during pregnancy in multiple sclerosis. Only in-frame clones appear in the TCRdb table, and some are missing; sequencing was by immunoSEQ multiplex PCR. Of about 20,000 clones in the sample, around 90% were seen once. Sequenced material: CD8+ T cells from peripheral blood mononuclear cells, taken in the second trimester of pregnancy. The receptors come from a female donor in good health, enrolled as a control in a pregnancy study. The CDR3 runs from the conserved cysteine through the conserved F or W. D genes are given only for firm matches. Part of the rows lack a size; the others show once, few, many or a class for expanded clones.

clone_size: -
d_call: TRBD2
j_call: TRBJ2-5
v_call: TRBV28
cdr3_aa: CASSILADQETQYF
cdr3_nt: TGTGCCAGCAGTATCCTAGCGGACCAAGAGACCCAGTACTTC

clone_size: few
d_call: TRBD1
j_call: TRBJ1-4
v_call: TRBV4-2
cdr3_aa: CASSQDGGTGGEKLFF
cdr3_nt: TGTGCCAGCAGCCAAGATGGGGGGACAGGGGGTGAAAAACTGTTTTTT

clone_size: -
d_call: TRBD2
j_call: TRBJ2-3
v_call: TRBV5-1
cdr3_aa: CASSLGDYTDTQYF
cdr3_nt: TGCGCCAGCAGCCTTGGGGACTACACAGATACGCAGTATTTT

clone_size: -
d_call: TRBD1
j_call: TRBJ1-2
v_call: TRBV27
cdr3_aa: CASSLLAGGVYGYTF
cdr3_nt: TGTGCCAGCAGTTTATTGGCAGGGGGCGTCTATGGCTACACCTTC

clone_size: once
d_call: TRBD1
j_call: TRBJ1-3
v_call: TRBV4-1
cdr3_aa: CASSQGTGGYSGNTIYF
cdr3_nt: TGCGCCAGCAGCCAAGGAACAGGGGGTTACTCTGGAAACACCATATATTTT

clone_size: -
d_call: TRBD1
j_call: TRBJ2-5
v_call: TRBV6-5
cdr3_aa: CASSYRGTAQETQYF
cdr3_nt: TGTGCCAGCAGTTACCGTGGGACAGCTCAAGAGACCCAGTACTTC

clone_size: -
d_call: TRBD2
j_call: TRBJ2-5
v_call: TRBV5-1
cdr3_aa: CASSLGLAGVGGETQYF
cdr3_nt: TGCGCCAGCAGCTTGGGGCTAGCGGGAGTTGGAGGGGAGACCCAGTACTTC

clone_size: -
d_call: -
j_call: TRBJ1-3
v_call: TRBV7-9
cdr3_aa: CASSFWDNSGNTIYF
cdr3_nt: TGTGCCAGCAGCTTCTGGGACAACTCTGGAAACACCATATATTTT

clone_size: -
d_call: -
j_call: TRBJ2-7
v_call: TRBV9
cdr3_aa: CASSPQGGQHEQYF
cdr3_nt: TGTGCCAGCAGCCCCCAGGGGGGTCAGCACGAGCAGTACTTC

clone_size: -
d_call: -
j_call: TRBJ1-1
v_call: TRBV6-4
cdr3_aa: CASSDTGPILTLLMNTEAFF
cdr3_nt: TGTGCCAGCAGTGACACTGGGCCCATCCTTACCTTACTCATGAACACTGAAGCTTTCTTT

clone_size: -
d_call: TRBD2
j_call: TRBJ2-3
v_call: TRBV13
cdr3_aa: CASSLAGLAGRDTQYF
cdr3_nt: TGTGCCAGCAGCTTAGCGGGTCTAGCGGGAAGAGATACGCAGTATTTT

clone_size: -
d_call: -
j_call: TRBJ2-7
v_call: TRBV11-2
cdr3_aa: CASSSNKQYF
cdr3_nt: TGTGCCAGCAGCTCCAACAAGCAGTACTTC

clone_size: -
d_call: -
j_call: TRBJ2-1
v_call: TRBV7-9
cdr3_aa: CASSLFGGSTAYNEQFF
cdr3_nt: TGTGCCAGCAGCTTATTTGGGGGCTCGACGGCCTACAATGAGCAGTTCTTC

clone_size: once
d_call: -
j_call: TRBJ2-7
v_call: TRBV7-9
cdr3_aa: CASSLLQGIYYEQYF
cdr3_nt: TGTGCCAGCAGCTTATTGCAGGGTATTTACTACGAGCAGTACTTC

clone_size: -
d_call: TRBD1
j_call: TRBJ2-1
v_call: TRBV5-1
cdr3_aa: CASSSFDPGQEQFF
cdr3_nt: TGCGCCAGCAGCTCATTTGACCCGGGACAGGAGCAGTTCTTC

clone_size: -
d_call: TRBD2
j_call: TRBJ2-7
v_call: TRBV28
cdr3_aa: CASSLRATSASEQYF
cdr3_nt: TGTGCCAGCAGTTTAAGAGCGACTAGCGCCTCCGAGCAGTACTTC

clone_size: -
d_call: TRBD2
j_call: TRBJ2-1
v_call: TRBV28
cdr3_aa: CASSLPAGVGNEQFF
cdr3_nt: TGTGCCAGCAGTTTACCAGCGGGAGTCGGTAATGAGCAGTTCTTC

clone_size: -
d_call: TRBD1
j_call: TRBJ2-4
v_call: TRBV15
cdr3_aa: CATSSGPDRVVYIQYF
cdr3_nt: TGTGCCACCAGCAGCGGACCAGACAGGGTTGTTTACATTCAGTACTTC

clone_size: -
d_call: -
j_call: TRBJ2-1
v_call: TRBV7-9
cdr3_aa: CASSLGVNNEQFF
cdr3_nt: TGTGCCAGCAGCTTAGGAGTTAACAATGAGCAGTTCTTC

clone_size: once
d_call: TRBD1
j_call: TRBJ1-1
v_call: TRBV27
cdr3_aa: CASNLQGADTEAFF
cdr3_nt: TGTGCCAGCAACCTACAGGGGGCAGACACTGAAGCTTTCTTT

clone_size: -
d_call: TRBD2
j_call: TRBJ2-5
v_call: TRBV6-4
cdr3_aa: CASSPSGGAVETQYF
cdr3_nt: TGTGCCAGCAGCCCTAGCGGGGGGGCCGTGGAGACCCAGTACTTC

clone_size: -
d_call: -
j_call: TRBJ2-3
v_call: TRBV6-1
cdr3_aa: CASSKETGTGTDTQYF
cdr3_nt: TGTGCCAGCAGTAAAGAAACCGGGACTGGCACAGATACGCAGTATTTT

clone_size: -
d_call: TRBD1
j_call: TRBJ2-1
v_call: TRBV6-5
cdr3_aa: CASSYSNRGYNEQFF
cdr3_nt: TGTGCCAGCAGTTACTCGAACAGGGGATACAATGAGCAGTTCTTC

clone_size: -
d_call: TRBD1
j_call: TRBJ1-1
v_call: TRBV27
cdr3_aa: CASSTRTGIEAFF
cdr3_nt: TGTGCCAGCAGTACCCGGACAGGGATTGAAGCTTTCTTT

clone_size: -
d_call: -
j_call: TRBJ2-1
v_call: TRBV13
cdr3_aa: CASSYPDRFTYNEQFF
cdr3_nt: TGTGCCAGCAGCTACCCGGACAGATTTACCTACAATGAGCAGTTCTTC

clone_size: few
d_call: -
j_call: TRBJ1-5
v_call: TRBV13
cdr3_aa: CASSLTGGAGYSNQPQHF
cdr3_nt: TGTGCCAGCAGCTTAACAGGTGGGGCCGGGTATAGCAATCAGCCCCAGCATTTT

clone_size: -
d_call: TRBD2
j_call: TRBJ2-1
v_call: TRBV15
cdr3_aa: CATSRGGSAGGDEQFF
cdr3_nt: TGTGCCACCAGCAGAGGCGGTAGCGCGGGGGGGGATGAGCAGTTCTTC

clone_size: -
d_call: TRBD2
j_call: TRBJ2-1
v_call: TRBV6-4
cdr3_aa: CASSTGTSGDYNEQFF
cdr3_nt: TGTGCCAGCAGTACCGGGACTAGCGGCGACTACAATGAGCAGTTCTTC

clone_size: -
d_call: -
j_call: TRBJ2-1
v_call: TRBV28
cdr3_aa: CASSSDSYYSYNEQFF
cdr3_nt: TGTGCCAGCAGTTCGGACAGCTACTACTCCTACAATGAGCAGTTCTTC

clone_size: -
d_call: -
j_call: TRBJ2-3
v_call: TRBV30
cdr3_aa: CAWSRGHIDTDTQYF
cdr3_nt: TGTGCCTGGAGTCGCGGACATATAGACACGGATACGCAGTATTTT

clone_size: -
d_call: -
j_call: TRBJ2-7
v_call: TRBV9
cdr3_aa: CASSVSSPSSYEQYF
cdr3_nt: TGTGCCAGCAGCGTATCTTCACCGAGCTCCTACGAGCAGTACTTC

clone_size: -
d_call: TRBD2
j_call: TRBJ2-3
v_call: TRBV5-1
cdr3_aa: CASSSLAGGPVGTDTQYF
cdr3_nt: TGCGCCAGCAGCTCCCTAGCGGGAGGGCCGGTTGGCACAGATACGCAGTATTTT

clone_size: -
d_call: -
j_call: TRBJ2-2
v_call: TRBV21-1
cdr3_aa: CASSRPMWTGELFF
cdr3_nt: TGTGCCAGCAGCCGTCCTATGTGGACCGGGGAGCTGTTTTTT

clone_size: -
d_call: -
j_call: TRBJ2-7
v_call: TRBV28
cdr3_aa: CASSFREDGPYEQYF
cdr3_nt: TGTGCCAGCAGTTTCAGGGAGGACGGCCCCTACGAGCAGTACTTC

clone_size: -
d_call: TRBD2
j_call: TRBJ2-7
v_call: TRBV28
cdr3_aa: CASSGTSGGIYILNLYEQYF
cdr3_nt: TGTGCCAGCAGCGGGACTAGCGGGGGGATCTACATATTAAACCTCTACGAGCAGTACTTC

clone_size: -
d_call: -
j_call: TRBJ2-2
v_call: TRBV4-3
cdr3_aa: CASSRGQFTGELFF
cdr3_nt: TGCGCCAGCAGCCGAGGACAGTTCACCGGGGAGCTGTTTTTT

clone_size: -
d_call: TRBD2
j_call: TRBJ2-2
v_call: TRBV15
cdr3_aa: CATSRGLAGAANTGELFF
cdr3_nt: TGTGCCACCAGCAGAGGACTAGCGGGGGCCGCGAACACCGGGGAGCTGTTTTTT

clone_size: once
d_call: -
j_call: TRBJ1-2
v_call: TRBV11-2
cdr3_aa: CASSLTGPSRYGYTF
cdr3_nt: TGTGCCAGCAGCTTAACAGGGCCCTCTCGCTATGGCTACACCTTC

clone_size: -
d_call: -
j_call: TRBJ2-1
v_call: TRBV5-6
cdr3_aa: CASTPTPTNEQFF
cdr3_nt: TGTGCCAGCACCCCCACACCCACAAATGAGCAGTTCTTC

clone_size: once
d_call: -
j_call: TRBJ2-5
v_call: TRBV10-3
cdr3_aa: CAISEGQEGETQYF
cdr3_nt: TGTGCCATCAGTGAGGGACAGGAGGGAGAGACCCAGTACTTC

clone_size: -
d_call: TRBD2
j_call: TRBJ2-3
v_call: TRBV28
cdr3_aa: CASRRTSGAGDTQYF
cdr3_nt: TGTGCCAGCAGGCGGACTAGCGGGGCCGGAGATACGCAGTATTTT

clone_size: -
d_call: -
j_call: TRBJ2-3
v_call: TRBV27
cdr3_aa: CASGGGAWNTDTQYF
cdr3_nt: TGTGCCAGCGGAGGGGGGGCCTGGAACACAGATACGCAGTATTTT

clone_size: -
d_call: TRBD1
j_call: TRBJ1-1
v_call: TRBV27
cdr3_aa: CASSLAGQGATEAFF
cdr3_nt: TGTGCCAGCAGTTTAGCGGGACAGGGGGCCACTGAAGCTTTCTTT

clone_size: -
d_call: TRBD2
j_call: TRBJ2-1
v_call: TRBV7-2
cdr3_aa: CASKSGLAAYNEQFF
cdr3_nt: TGTGCCAGCAAGTCGGGACTAGCGGCCTACAATGAGCAGTTCTTC

clone_size: once
d_call: TRBD2
j_call: TRBJ2-7
v_call: TRBV19
cdr3_aa: CASSRTSGYIGYEQYF
cdr3_nt: TGTGCCAGTAGTAGGACTAGCGGGTACATCGGCTACGAGCAGTACTTC

clone_size: -
d_call: -
j_call: TRBJ2-1
v_call: TRBV6-4
cdr3_aa: CASSDSAGVSNEQFF
cdr3_nt: TGTGCCAGCAGTGACTCTGCAGGTGTTTCGAATGAGCAGTTCTTC

clone_size: -
d_call: TRBD1
j_call: TRBJ2-2
v_call: TRBV6-4
cdr3_aa: CASSHGQGETGELFF
cdr3_nt: TGTGCCAGCAGTCACGGACAGGGTGAAACCGGGGAGCTGTTTTTT

clone_size: -
d_call: TRBD1
j_call: TRBJ1-5
v_call: TRBV27
cdr3_aa: CASSSDRAPQPQHF
cdr3_nt: TGTGCCAGCAGTTCAGACAGGGCTCCGCAGCCCCAGCATTTT

clone_size: -
d_call: -
j_call: TRBJ1-5
v_call: TRBV28
cdr3_aa: CASSGTDSYQPQHF
cdr3_nt: TGTGCCAGTTCCGGGACTGATTCCTATCAGCCCCAGCATTTT

clone_size: -
d_call: TRBD1
j_call: TRBJ1-2
v_call: TRBV4-3
cdr3_aa: CASSQVRDRGGYTF
cdr3_nt: TGCGCCAGCAGCCAAGTAAGGGACAGGGGTGGCTACACCTTC

clone_size: once
d_call: -
j_call: TRBJ2-2
v_call: TRBV27
cdr3_aa: CASSLSGPQGTGELFF
cdr3_nt: TGTGCCAGCAGTTTATCAGGACCACAGGGAACCGGGGAGCTGTTTTTT

clone_size: -
d_call: -
j_call: TRBJ2-1
v_call: TRBV5-1
cdr3_aa: CASTPWTKTNEQFF
cdr3_nt: TGCGCCAGCACCCCCTGGACTAAAACGAATGAGCAGTTCTTC

clone_size: -
d_call: TRBD1
j_call: TRBJ1-2
v_call: TRBV29-1
cdr3_aa: CSVSPTGEGYGYTF
cdr3_nt: TGCAGCGTTTCACCGACAGGGGAGGGCTATGGCTACACCTTC

clone_size: once
d_call: TRBD2
j_call: TRBJ2-1
v_call: TRBV5-1
cdr3_aa: CASSLDGLAGAGSYNEQFF
cdr3_nt: TGCGCCAGCAGCTTGGACGGGCTAGCGGGAGCAGGTTCCTACAATGAGCAGTTCTTC

clone_size: -
d_call: -
j_call: TRBJ2-5
v_call: TRBV28
cdr3_aa: CASSPATEYQETQYF
cdr3_nt: TGTGCCAGCAGTCCTGCAACCGAGTACCAAGAGACCCAGTACTTC

clone_size: few
d_call: -
j_call: TRBJ1-1
v_call: TRBV12-5
cdr3_aa: CASGLWEDTEAFF
cdr3_nt: TGTGCTAGTGGTTTGTGGGAGGACACTGAAGCTTTCTTT

clone_size: -
d_call: TRBD1
j_call: TRBJ1-5
v_call: TRBV5-5
cdr3_aa: CASSLGQNNQPQHF
cdr3_nt: TGTGCCAGCAGCCTGGGACAGAACAATCAGCCCCAGCATTTT

clone_size: -
d_call: TRBD1
j_call: TRBJ1-4
v_call: TRBV4-3
cdr3_aa: CASSRDRVEKLFF
cdr3_nt: TGCGCCAGCAGCCGGGACAGGGTCGAAAAACTGTTTTTT

clone_size: -
d_call: TRBD1
j_call: TRBJ1-1
v_call: TRBV15
cdr3_aa: CATSRRQGAGEAFF
cdr3_nt: TGTGCCACCAGCAGGAGACAGGGGGCTGGTGAAGCTTTCTTT